This TCR beta chain was sequenced during a study of blood T cell repertoires in COVID-19. Study details: Samples of COVID-19 (acute and convalescent) were obtained from the United States, Italy and Spain. PBMCs, B-cell-depleted T cells, or T cells provided the cDNA or gDNA that made up the material.

Germline lookup yields CDR1 SEHNR and CDR2 FQNEAQ (reference sequence). The CDR3 has 19 amino acids. V lost 5 bases, J lost 8 bases, and 19 bases stayed unmatched. TCRdb keeps only in-frame clones here, not all; method: immunoSEQ multiplex PCR. The table lists 65,000 to 95,000 clones, roughly nine tenths of them singletons. The sequence came from a man in his forties or fifties with COVID-19, enrolled during active disease. Material: peripheral blood. This chain connects TRBV7-9 to TRBJ1-4; TRBD1 matches 11 bases. CDR3 DNA sequence: TGTGCCAGCAGCACCCGAACCGGGACAGGGGGATCTTTAAAGGAAAAACTGTTTTTT. The encoded protein is CASSTRTGTGGSLKEKLFF. The full variable domain, with the rest looked up from reference TRBV7-9 and TRBJ1-4, is DTGVSQNPRHKITKRGQNVTFRCDPISEHNRLYWYRQTLGQGPEFLTYFQNEAQLEKSRLLSDRFSAERPKGSFSTLEIQRTEQGDSAMYLCASSTRTGTGGSLKEKLFFGSGTQLSVL.